These 8 T cell receptor beta chains share one sample of origin, sequenced in a study of regulatory T cells in long-lasting Graves disease (dated by TCRdb to about 2021). Libraries were prepared through multiplex PCR. The sequencer listed for this sample is Illumina HiSeq 4000. TCR beta libraries were built with iRepertoire HTBI primers and Arm-PCR amplification of CDR3 regions. The raw public reads went through TCRdb reprocessing: fastp at Q25, MiXCR clone calling, in-frame beta chains kept. Each entry merges the rows of one CDR3 protein and shows their most common DNA and genes. Recorded for this sample are 400,000 to 500,000 distinct CDR3 sequences; around 20% of them occurred a single time. The ten largest account for over 7.5% of the sample. The sample's time point label is to be understood as: persistent/refractory GD, antithyroid drugs over 5 years with positive TRAb. RNA was extracted from PBMCs in TRIzol for both TCR sequencing and RNA sequencing.

Material: peripheral blood mononuclear cells (PBMCs), obtained when the disease was refractory, from a patient treated with antithyroid drugs. Receptor source: a female donor with Graves disease.

Many counts were recorded for this clonotype. The chain joins TRBV28 to TRBJ2-4; D remains unclear. CDR1 MDHEN and CDR2 SYDVKM come from the germline V gene. The CDR3 consists of 14 residues. Trimming removed 4 bases from V and 1 base from J, with 8 bases in between. CDR3 amino acids: CASSSEIAKNIQYF. CDR3 bases: TGTGCCAGCAGTTCGGAGATTGCCAAAAACATTCAGTACTTC.

This clonotype was counted many times. J is TRBJ2-5 and V is TRBV2, with D tentatively TRBD1 or TRBD2 (5 bases each). Per germline, CDR1 SNHLY and CDR2 FYNNEI. This CDR3 has 14 residues. The V and J ends lost 7 bases and 1 base respectively, with 13 bases between them. In DNA form, the CDR3 reads TGTGCCAGCATGGGGACGGGGAGCCAAGAGACCCAGTACTTC. Its protein product is CASMGTGSQETQYF.

Many counts were recorded for this clonotype. The chain combines TRBV27 with TRBJ2-7; a weak D match, TRBD2 (6 bases). V was clipped by 0 bases and J by 6 bases, with 12 bases between them. CDR1 is MNHEY, CDR2 SMNVEV, per germline (reference sequence). The CDR3 covers 14 residues. CDR3 amino acids: CASSLSPSAVEQYF. The DNA for the CDR3 is TGTGCCAGCAGTTTATCGCCTAGCGCAGTCGAGCAGTACTTC.

Of note for this clonotype: Possible read error: a much larger clone is one base away. The CDR3 carries no conserved terminal phenylalanine or tryptophan, so it likely arises from a read error. The V call is TRBV29-1, the J call TRBJ2-2; D call uncertain. Trimming left V 7 bases short and J 9 bases short, with 18 bases between. Germline V CDR1 and CDR2: SQVTM, ANQGSEA. The length of the CDR3 is 13 residues. Written as DNA, the CDR3 is TGCAGCGCCGCGGAATCACCGGGCCGGGAGCTGTTTTCT. It translates to CSAAESPGRELFS.

This clonotype has a count of ten or more. CDR3 sequence: CASGRGEENTEAFF. The CDR3 nucleotides read TGCGCCAGCGGCAGGGGGGAAGAGAACACTGAAGCTTTCTTT. The chain couples TRBV5-1 to TRBJ1-1; 7 bases map to TRBD1. The junction had 7 bases not matched to a gene; V was cut back by 7 bases and J by 1 base. The CDR3 runs 14 residues. CDR1 is SGHRS, CDR2 YFSETQ, per germline.

The chain is built from TRBV5-1 and TRBJ2-7; 11 nucleotides match TRBD2. After removal of 2 bases from V and 2 bases from J, the junction contained 6 bases not matched to a gene. The germline CDR1 and CDR2 sequences are SGHRS and YFSETQ. CDR3 length: 16 residues. CDR3 bases: TGCGCCAGCAGCTTAACTAGCGGGAGTTACACCTACGAGCAGTACTTC. This gives the protein CASSLTSGSYTYEQYF.

This chain connects TRBV27 to TRBJ1-1; the D is unclear. V was clipped by 3 bases and J by 3 bases, with 8 bases between them. Germline values: CDR1 MNHEY, CDR2 SMNVEV (reference sequence). This CDR3 spans 13 amino acids. The CDR3 reads CASSFGSHTEAFF. In nucleotides, the CDR3 is TGTGCCAGCAGTTTTGGCAGTCACACTGAAGCTTTCTTT.

The table lists this clonotype with many counts. V usage is TRBV28 and J usage is TRBJ2-7, with a possible D match to TRBD1 (5 bases). The CDR3 totals 16 residues. V dropped 5 bases and J dropped 0 bases, with 17 bases sitting between them. Germline-derived CDR1 and CDR2 are MDHEN and SYDVKM. CDR3 in amino acids: CASSDDSFRGSYEQYF. DNA of the CDR3: TGTGCCAGCAGTGACGACAGTTTTAGGGGCTCCTACGAGCAGTACTTC.